Below are 4 T cell receptor beta chains sequenced from a single sample in a study of response to subunit inactivated influenza vaccine. TCRdb re-called the RT-PCR reads with MiXCR, one entry per CDR3 protein. This table holds a few hundred thousand distinct CDR3 sequences, roughly 12% found once. This same sample was also taken into another study, of T cells expressing NK-cell markers. That paper adds: What made the TCR beta cDNA was 5'RACE template switching with UMIs.

The specimen comprised PBMCs from blood, sampled on the day of vaccination. The receptors come from a man aged 50 to 59 who received an inactivated influenza vaccine.

V gene TRBV19 combines with J gene TRBJ2-5; D unclear. The CDR3 sequence is 14 residues long. Trimming shortened V by 1 base and J by 2 bases, and 8 bases separated the two germline ends. CDR1 is LNHDA and CDR2 is SQIVND in the germline V gene (reference sequence). This CDR3 is CASSIGGFQETQYF. The DNA for the CDR3 is TGTGCCAGTAGTATAGGTGGCTTTCAAGAGACCCAGTACTTC.

V usage is TRBV12-3 or TRBV12-4 and J usage is TRBJ2-7, with a tentative D call TRBD2 (5 bases). V was cut by 4 bases and J by 1 base, with 17 bases left in between. This CDR3 is 16 amino acids long. CDR3 DNA sequence: TGTGCCAGCAGTTCCTCATTCTCCAAGCGGTCCTACGAGCAGTACTTC. It specifies CASSSSFSKRSYEQYF.

This sequence joins TRBV6-2 or TRBV6-3 and TRBJ2-7; D is perhaps TRBD2 (6 bases). V lost 4 bases and J 5 bases, leaving 15 bases between the germline ends. The CDR3 is 14 residues long. Germline loops: CDR1 MNHEY, CDR2 SVGEGT. The CDR3 here is CASSWLRELHEQYF. Here the CDR3 DNA reads TGTGCCAGCAGTTGGCTCCGGGAGCTACACGAGCAGTACTTC.

The chain has TRBV5-1 and TRBJ2-1; 10 bases are shared with TRBD1. The germline gives CDR1 SGHRS, CDR2 YFSETQ. The CDR3 totals 17 residues. V was pared by 0 bases and J by 2 bases, with 5 bases of the junction left unmatched. In DNA form, the CDR3 reads TGCGCCAGCAGCTTGGGGGGACAGGGGCTGGCCTACAATGAGCAGTTCTTC. Encoded protein: CASSLGGQGLAYNEQFF.